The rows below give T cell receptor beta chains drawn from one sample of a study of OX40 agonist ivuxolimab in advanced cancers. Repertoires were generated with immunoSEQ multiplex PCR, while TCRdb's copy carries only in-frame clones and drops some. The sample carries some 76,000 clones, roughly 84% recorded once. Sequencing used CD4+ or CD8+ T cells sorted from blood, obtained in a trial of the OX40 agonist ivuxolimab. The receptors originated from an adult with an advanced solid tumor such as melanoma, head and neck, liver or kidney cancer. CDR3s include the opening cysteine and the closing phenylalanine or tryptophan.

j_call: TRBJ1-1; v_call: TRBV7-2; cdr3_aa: CASSLDRENTEAFF
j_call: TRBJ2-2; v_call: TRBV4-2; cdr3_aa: CASSQDWRHINTGELFF
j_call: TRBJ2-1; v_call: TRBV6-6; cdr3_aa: CASSYGSYEQFF
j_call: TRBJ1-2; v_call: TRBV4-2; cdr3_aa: CASSPIIMTGRLVGGYTF
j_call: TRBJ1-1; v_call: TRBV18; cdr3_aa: CASSPLAQASNTEAFF
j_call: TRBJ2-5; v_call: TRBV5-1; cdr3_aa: CASSLASPSGTQETQYF
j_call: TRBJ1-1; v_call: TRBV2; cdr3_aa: CAGFRSLNTEAFF
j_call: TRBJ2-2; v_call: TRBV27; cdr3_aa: CASSIGLFYTGELFF
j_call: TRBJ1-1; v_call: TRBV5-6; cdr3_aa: CASSFSGAVMNTEAFF
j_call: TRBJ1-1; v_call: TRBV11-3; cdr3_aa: CASSINTEAFF
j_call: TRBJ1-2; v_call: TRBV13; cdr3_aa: CASSLEGHRYGYTF
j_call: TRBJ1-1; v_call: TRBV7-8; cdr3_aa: CASSWEVETEAFF